The 7 T cell receptor beta chains reported below all come from one sample, sequenced in a study of T cell changes during pregnancy in multiple sclerosis. TCRdb's copy holds only in-frame clones and misses some; the assay was immunoSEQ multiplex PCR. This table has approximately 48,000 clones, around 90% appearing once. This sample comprised CD8+ T cells from peripheral blood mononuclear cells, obtained after pregnancy. These receptor sequences come from a female donor with multiple sclerosis, enrolled in a pregnancy study.

This chain links TRBV10-1 with TRBJ2-7; 8 positions agree with TRBD1. The CDR3 extends over 15 amino acids. Germline CDR1 WNHNN, CDR2 SYGVQD (reference sequence). V shed 5 bases and J 4 bases; nucleotides not matched to a gene: 10. The CDR3 sequence: CASSSTGTGSYEQYF. The CDR3 coding sequence is TGCGCCAGCAGTTCAACCGGGACAGGATCTTACGAGCAGTACTTC.

V usage is TRBV5-1 and J usage is TRBJ1-2; D remains ambiguous. Germline assignment: CDR1 SGHRS and CDR2 YFSETQ. With 3 bases removed from V and 0 bases from J, the gap between germline ends came to 18 bases. The CDR3 has 17 amino acids. The CDR3 sequence is CASSSGPNAGPNYGYTF. For the CDR3, the DNA is TGCGCCAGCAGCTCTGGCCCCAACGCAGGCCCTAACTATGGCTACACCTTC.

The chain recombines TRBV18 with TRBJ1-1; 7 bases agree with TRBD1. Trimming cost V 5 bases and J 5 bases; bases outside gene matches: 8. Germline CDR1 is KGHSH and CDR2 is LQKENI. CDR3 length: 14 residues. This CDR3 reads CASSRLTGFTEAFF. The DNA for the CDR3 is TGTGCCAGCTCAAGGTTGACAGGGTTTACTGAAGCTTTCTTT.

The genes are TRBV10-1 and TRBJ2-7; 8 bases match TRBD1. The ends lost 4 bases at V and 7 bases at J; junction bases unmatched: 6. In germline, CDR1 is WNHNN, CDR2 SYGVQD (reference sequence). The CDR3 sequence is 13 residues long. The chain's CDR3 is CASSVWTGREQYF. The CDR3 DNA reads as TGCGCCAGCAGTGTGTGGACAGGGAGAGAGCAGTACTTC.

The rearrangement links TRBV6-5 to TRBJ2-1; TRBD1 matches at 8 bases. Trimming at V came to 6 bases and at J to 4 bases, leaving 8 bases not matched to a gene. The CDR3 is made up of 15 amino acids. The V gene's germline CDR1 is MNHEY and CDR2 SVGAGI. Written as DNA, the CDR3 is TGTGCCAGCAGCACTTTTCAGGGGGCATACAATGAGCAGTTCTTC. The encoded protein is CASSTFQGAYNEQFF.

The V gene is TRBV7-9, the J gene TRBJ2-3, with 8 nucleotides matching TRBD2. V dropped 4 bases and J dropped 1; count of bases not matched to a gene: 7. The germline gives CDR1 SEHNR, CDR2 FQNEAQ (reference sequence). The CDR3 consists of 16 residues. The CDR3: CASSSPRGGGTDTQYF. The CDR3 bases are TGTGCCAGCAGCTCACCTCGGGGGGGAGGCACAGATACGCAGTATTTT.

The chain combines TRBV27 with TRBJ2-5; weak D call: TRBD2 (6 bases). V was cut by 3 bases and J by 2 bases, with 10 bases left in between. Germline CDR1 is MNHEY and CDR2 is SMNVEV (reference sequence). The CDR3 has 14 residues. The DNA of the CDR3 is TGTGCCAGCAGTTTCGGGGCGGGGCAAGAGACCCAGTACTTC. Translated, it gives CASSFGAGQETQYF.